The 7 T cell receptor beta chains presented below share a single source sample, sequenced in a study of human T cells and chemical hapten exposure (dated by TCRdb to about 2021). Library method: RACE. The reads were generated on a NextSeq 500. The public reads were quality trimmed at Q25 with fastp and then assembled into clones with MiXCR by TCRdb, keeping productive beta chains. Each CDR3 protein gets just one entry, which takes the most common genes and DNA from the rows behind it. This sample lists roughly 50,000 distinct CDR3 sequences; 9.9% were detected once. Around 16% of the sample belongs to the ten largest clones. This specimen's time point label, per the study, means: patch test 3, about 24 weeks after DPC sensitization. The treatment or condition label here, explained by the study, means: therapeutic diphenylcyclopropenone sensitization with weekly scalp DPC. The sequences come from whole blood, collected in connection with sensitization to the hapten diphenylcyclopropenone (DPC). All receptors derive from a woman aged 40 to 55 with alopecia areata. Some clones in this sample may be carry-over from other donors' samples.

This clonotype was seen ten or more times. V is TRBV6-2 or TRBV6-3 and J is TRBJ2-7; TRBD1 agrees at 7 bases. The CDR3 sequence is 14 residues long. V gave up 6 bases and J gave up 4 bases; unmatched junction bases: 9. CDR1 is MNHEY, CDR2 SVGEGT, per germline. The CDR3 is CASRDSGTAYEQYF. In DNA, the CDR3 is TGTGCCAGCAGAGACTCCGGGACAGCTTACGAGCAGTACTTC.

This clonotype was seen repeatedly, ten times or more. The rearrangement joins TRBV6-1 to TRBJ1-6; D gene unclear. V lost 4 bases to trimming and J lost 8 bases, with 15 bases between them. The CDR3 runs 15 residues. From germline, CDR1 is MNHNS and CDR2 SASEGT. Written as DNA, the CDR3 is TGTGCCAGCAGTGTTGACCTTCTTGGGGATTCACCCCTCCACTTT. This sequence encodes CASSVDLLGDSPLHF.

The table lists this clonotype with many counts. V is TRBV6-1 and J is TRBJ1-5; a weak D match, TRBD1 (5 bases). Trimming pared 8 bases from V and 7 bases from J, leaving 18 bases between. CDR1 and CDR2 from the germline V gene are MNHNS and SASEGT. The CDR3 is 14 amino acids. The CDR3 DNA is TGTGCCAGCCGGGACGGCGGTGATCTACAGCCCCAGCATTTT. Amino acids: CASRDGGDLQPQHF.

This clonotype was picked up a small number of times. The chain combines TRBV18 with TRBJ1-5; D not resolved. Germline V gene lookup returns CDR1 KGHSH and CDR2 LQKENI. CDR3 size: 13 residues. Deletions cut 4 bases from V and 4 bases from J, with 8 bases between. In nucleotides, the CDR3 is TGTGCCAGCTCACGTTCGGGTAATCAGCCCCAGCATTTT. As protein: CASSRSGNQPQHF.

The chain employs TRBV5-4 and TRBJ1-1; D may be TRBD1 (6 bases). Germline V gene sequence: CDR1 SGHNT, CDR2 YYREEE (reference sequence). The CDR3 extends over 15 amino acids. V was cut by 4 bases and J by 5 bases, with 18 bases left in between. The CDR3 here is CASSTEGGRWTEAFF. CDR3 nucleotide sequence: TGTGCCAGCAGCACCGAGGGGGGTCGATGGACTGAAGCTTTCTTT.

This rearrangement joins TRBV7-9 to TRBJ1-1; unclear D gene. CDR1 is SEHNR and CDR2 is FQNEAQ in the germline V gene (reference sequence). The CDR3 consists of 15 residues. V shed 2 bases and J shed 1 base, with 11 bases lying between them. As DNA, the CDR3 is TGTGCCAGCAGCTTATCGCGGTCGGGGAACACTGAAGCTTTCTTT. Amino acids: CASSLSRSGNTEAFF.

This chain connects TRBV4-1 to TRBJ1-6; D not certain. V lost 6 bases to trimming and J lost 8 bases, with 17 bases between them. The CDR3 runs 15 residues. From germline, CDR1 is MGHRA and CDR2 YSYEKL. The CDR3 DNA reads as TGCGCCAGCAGGAGAGGACCTACTCAATATTCACCCCTCCACTTT. Translated: CASRRGPTQYSPLHF.